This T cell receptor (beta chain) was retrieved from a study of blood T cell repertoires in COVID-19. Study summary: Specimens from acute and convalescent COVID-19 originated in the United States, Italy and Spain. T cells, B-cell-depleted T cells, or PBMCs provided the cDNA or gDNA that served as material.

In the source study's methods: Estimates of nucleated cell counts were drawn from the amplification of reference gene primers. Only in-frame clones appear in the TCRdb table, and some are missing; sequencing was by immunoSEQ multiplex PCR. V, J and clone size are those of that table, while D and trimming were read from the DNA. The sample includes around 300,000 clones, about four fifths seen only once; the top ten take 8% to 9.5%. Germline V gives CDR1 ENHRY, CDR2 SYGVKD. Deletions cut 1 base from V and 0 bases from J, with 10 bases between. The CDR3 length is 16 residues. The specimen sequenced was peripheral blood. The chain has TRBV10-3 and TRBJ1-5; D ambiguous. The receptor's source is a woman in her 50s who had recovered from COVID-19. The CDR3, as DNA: TGTGCCATCAGTGAGTTTTCAACAGCTAGCAATCAGCCCCAGCATTTT. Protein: CAISEFSTASNQPQHF.